The present T cell receptor beta chain was sequenced within a study of blood T cell repertoires in COVID-19 (dated by TCRdb to 2018 to 2021). For the study in its entirety: The collaborator samples originated in the United States, Italy and Spain and spanned the acute and convalescent phases of COVID-19. Nearly every sample came with metadata listing a de-identified subject ID, COVID-19 status, age in years and sex. The material from the prospective study consisted of cDNA or gDNA derived from T cells, B-cell-depleted T cells, or PBMCs. The samples were drawn from two sources: the first 160 participants of the ongoing ImmuneRACE study, and 1,254 subjects contributed by 6 global collaborators. The dataset comprised deeply sampled blood TCRbeta repertoires from subjects exposed to, actively infected with, or recovered from COVID-19. Where HLA class I and class II types were available, the types were taken from metadata supplied by the sample provider, not from assay-based typing. A freely available public database, intended as a resource for researchers studying the immune response to SARS-CoV-2, is where the repertoires were released. What the work shows at the level of the full study, not this receptor alone: The amount of clinical and demographic metadata varied by source and participant and was provided uncurated.

Participants in the prospective study were aged about 18 to 95 years, lived in some 24 United States geographic areas, and enrolled through a virtual design. Cohort assignment in the prospective study relied on participant-reported clinical history from a screening survey and a study questionnaire. For ImmuneRACE Cohort 3, a participant was defined as recovered based on two consecutive negative NP/OP PCR tests, clearance by a healthcare professional, or resolution of symptoms. Each participant in the prospective study had whole blood, serum and a nasopharyngeal or oropharyngeal swab collected by mobile phlebotomists. Participants in the prospective study had the option to provide additional blood draws and questionnaires over an approximately 2-month period. Before DNA extraction, prospective study blood samples were shipped either frozen or at room temperature. V is cut by 5 bases and J by 2 bases, and the space between the germline ends is 18 bases. The germline V gene (reference sequence) provides CDR1 MNHNY and CDR2 SVGAGI. Including the terminal cysteine and phenylalanine, the CDR3 comprises 16 residues. Solely the CDR3 DNA is kept, with 48 bases framed from the first base.

TCRbeta CDR3 regions were amplified from genomic DNA by means of the immunoSEQ Assay, a bias-controlled multiplex PCR. The paper's processing steps were these. The number of nucleated cells in each sample was estimated from the amplification of reference gene primers within the assay. Sequence reads were collapsed and filtered to measure the absolute abundance of every unique TCRbeta CDR3 rearrangement. For each sample, productive Simpson clonality was calculated by taking the square root of Simpson's diversity index across productive rearrangements. TCRdb holds this immuneACCESS table with in-frame rearrangements only. Some clones are missing; in checked studies, unresolved V genes explain under half, and the rest has no known cause. The V and J calls and clone size come from that table; D and trimming were worked out from the DNA. The sample table holds around 120,000 clones, of which 70% to 90% were seen once. Of the sample, 2% to 2.5% is held by the ten largest clones.

This clone appeared once. The specificity of this receptor is unknown. No base quality values were provided; no much bigger clone lies one nucleotide off. What was sequenced was PBMCs or T cells enriched from blood (not recorded which). The V and J segments used are TRBV6-6 and TRBJ1-2; TRBD1 is a possible D gene, resting on 5 matching bases. The receptor was derived from a woman aged 45-65 years who had recovered from COVID-19. The nucleotide sequence reads as follows: TGTGCCAGCAGTCGATATTGGAAGGCAGGGAACTATGGCTACACCTTC. Translated, it reads CASSRYWKAGNYGYTF.